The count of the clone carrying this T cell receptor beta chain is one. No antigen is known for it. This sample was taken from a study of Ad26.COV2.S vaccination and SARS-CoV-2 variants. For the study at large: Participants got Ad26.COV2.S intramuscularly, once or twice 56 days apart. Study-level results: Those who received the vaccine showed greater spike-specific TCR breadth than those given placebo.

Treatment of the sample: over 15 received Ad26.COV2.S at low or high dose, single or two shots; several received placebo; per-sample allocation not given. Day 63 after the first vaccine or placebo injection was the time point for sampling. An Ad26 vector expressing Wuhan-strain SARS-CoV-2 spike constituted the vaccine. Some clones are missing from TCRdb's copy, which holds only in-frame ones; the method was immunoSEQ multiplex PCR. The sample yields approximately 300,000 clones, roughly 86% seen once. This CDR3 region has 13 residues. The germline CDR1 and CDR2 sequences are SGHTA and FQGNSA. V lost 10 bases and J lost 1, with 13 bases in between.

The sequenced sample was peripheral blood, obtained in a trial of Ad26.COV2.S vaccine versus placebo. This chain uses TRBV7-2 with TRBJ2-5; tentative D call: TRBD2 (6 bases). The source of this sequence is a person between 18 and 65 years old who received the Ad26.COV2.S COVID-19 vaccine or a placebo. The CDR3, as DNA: TGTGCCACCACTCGGGACTCCCAAGAGACCCAGTACTTC. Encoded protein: CATTRDSQETQYF.